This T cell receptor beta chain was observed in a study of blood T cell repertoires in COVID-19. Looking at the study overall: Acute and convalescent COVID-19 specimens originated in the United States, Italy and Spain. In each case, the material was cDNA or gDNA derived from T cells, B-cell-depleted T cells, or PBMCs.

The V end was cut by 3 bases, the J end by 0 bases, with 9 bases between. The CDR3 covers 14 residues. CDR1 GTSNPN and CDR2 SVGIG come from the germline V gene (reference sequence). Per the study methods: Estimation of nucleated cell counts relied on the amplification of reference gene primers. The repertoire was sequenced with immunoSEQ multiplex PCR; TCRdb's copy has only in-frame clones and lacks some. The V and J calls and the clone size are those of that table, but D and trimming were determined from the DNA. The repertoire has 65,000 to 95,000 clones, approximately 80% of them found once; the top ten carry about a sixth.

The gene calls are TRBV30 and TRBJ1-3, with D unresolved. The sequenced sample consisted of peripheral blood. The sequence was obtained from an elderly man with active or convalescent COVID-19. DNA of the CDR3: TGTGCCTGGAGCATCCTAAGCTCTGGAAACACCATATATTTT. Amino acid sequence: CAWSILSSGNTIYF.